This T cell receptor (beta chain) was sequenced for a study of blood T cell repertoires in COVID-19. On the study more broadly: Acute and convalescent COVID-19 samples came from the United States, Italy and Spain. T cells, B-cell-depleted T cells, or PBMCs supplied cDNA or gDNA.

The CDR3 contains 15 residues. Germline CDR1 MNHEY, CDR2 SVGEGT. V shed 2 bases, J shed 5 bases, and the junction held 7 bases outside the gene matches. Original processing methods: Nucleated cell counts were estimated from reference gene primer amplification. The repertoire was sequenced with immunoSEQ multiplex PCR; TCRdb's copy has only in-frame clones and lacks some. The V and J calls and clone size come from that table; D and trimming were worked out from the DNA. This sample has 300,000 or so clones, with around 80% found just once. This chain links TRBV6-2 or TRBV6-3 with TRBJ1-2, with 8 bases matching TRBD1. Sample: peripheral blood. This receptor was identified in a woman aged 45-60 years with acute or convalescent COVID-19. The CDR3 nucleotides read TGTGCCAGCAGTTACGGTCAGGGGGCTGGATATGGCTACACCTTC. Protein sequence: CASSYGQGAGYGYTF.